This TCR beta chain was profiled in a study of blood T cell repertoires in COVID-19. Using immunoSEQ multiplex PCR, the repertoire was profiled, and TCRdb retains in-frame clones only, with some absent. The data hold around 500,000 clones, with 88% observed a single time. Germline loops: CDR1 SGHAT, CDR2 FQNNGV. J gave up 5 bases and V 2 bases, and 15 bases lay outside the gene matches. This CDR3 is 18 amino acids long. Sequenced: PBMCs or T cells enriched from blood (not recorded which). This chain uses TRBV11-2 with TRBJ2-7; 10 bases fit TRBD2. The receptor was derived from a woman aged 40 to 50 who had recovered from COVID-19. This CDR3 reads CASSLYPLASGSFHEQYF. The CDR3 DNA reads TGTGCCAGCAGCTTATACCCCCTGGCTAGCGGGAGTTTCCACGAGCAGTACTTC.